The rows below give T cell receptor beta chains drawn from one sample of a study of lymphopenia after photon versus proton radiotherapy. Sequencing used immunoSEQ multiplex PCR; TCRdb keeps in-frame clones, though not all of them. The table records some 31,000 clones, over 70% of them present only once. Sequenced here: peripheral blood, sampled from a patient treated with proton-based radiotherapy. These receptors all stem from a woman aged 65 to 85 with pancreatic cancer. The CDR3 runs from the conserved cysteine through the conserved F or W. The D gene is left open where the match is weak. The size field is filled for only some rows; it gives once, few, many or a size class.

j_call d_call clone_size v_call cdr3_nt cdr3_aa
TRBJ1-4 . . TRBV21-1 TGTGCCAGCAGCAAAAGGGGACGCCACCGGGGAAGGTATGAAAAACTGTTTTTT CASSKRGRHRGRYEKLFF
TRBJ1-5 . . TRBV19 TGTGCCAGTAGTATAGCCCTCAGCAATCAGCCCCAGCATTTT CASSIALSNQPQHF
TRBJ2-3 TRBD2 . TRBV7-2 TGTGCCAGCAGCTCCCTTACTAGCGGGGGAACTCGTTTCACAGATACGCAGTATTTT CASSSLTSGGTRFTDTQYF
TRBJ2-7 TRBD2 . TRBV7-8 TGTGCCAGCAGCTGGCTAGCGGGAGGGTATCCCGAGCAGTACTTC CASSWLAGGYPEQYF
TRBJ2-1 TRBD2 . TRBV20-1 TGCAGTGCCCCTACCGGGACTAGCGCTTTCTTC CSAPTGTSAFF
TRBJ2-7 . . TRBV9 TGTGCCAGCAGCCCTTCTCGTTCCTACGAGCAGTACTTC CASSPSRSYEQYF
TRBJ1-3 TRBD1 . TRBV4-2 TGTGCCAGCAGCCAAGGAAGGGGACAGGGAGCGGGAAACACCATATATTTT CASSQGRGQGAGNTIYF
TRBJ1-1 TRBD1 . TRBV11-3 TGTGCCAGCAGCCCGCGGGACAGGGAGAACACTGAAGCTTTCTTT CASSPRDRENTEAFF
TRBJ2-7 TRBD2 . TRBV19 TGTGCCAGTATGTCGACTAGCGGCACCTACGAGCAGTACTTC CASMSTSGTYEQYF
TRBJ2-7 . once TRBV30 TGTGCCTGGGACTACAACTCCTACGAGCAGTACTTC CAWDYNSYEQYF
TRBJ1-4 . . TRBV21-1 TGTGCCAGCAGCAAAGGTAGGGGGCTTGATGAAAAACTGTTTTTT CASSKGRGLDEKLFF
TRBJ2-3 TRBD2 . TRBV28 TGTGCCAGCAGCCCTAGCGCTAGCGGGTACACAGATACGCAGTATTTT CASSPSASGYTDTQYF
TRBJ1-1 . . TRBV29-1 TGCAGCGTTGGGCAGCTCGGAGGAAACACTGAAGCTTTCTTT CSVGQLGGNTEAFF
TRBJ2-7 TRBD1 once TRBV4-3 TGCGCCAGCAGCCAAGCCGGGACAGGGCGCGAGCAGTACTTC CASSQAGTGREQYF
TRBJ2-7 . . TRBV5-1 TGCGCCAGCAGCTTGGGGGGCGGCTACGAGCAGTACTTC CASSLGGGYEQYF
TRBJ2-7 . . TRBV4-1 TGCGCCAGCAGCCAAGATCGAAGGGCCATCTACGAGCAGTACTTC CASSQDRRAIYEQYF
TRBJ1-1 . . TRBV7-8 TGTGCCAGCAGCTTATCATCAAGGGGCACTGAAGCTTTCTTT CASSLSSRGTEAFF
TRBJ1-3 . few TRBV7-9 TGTGCCAGCATAGGTTCCTCGGCGGGAAACACCATATATTTT CASIGSSAGNTIYF
TRBJ2-2 . . TRBV7-2 TGTGCCAGCAGCTTCAGGGCTAGTCCTTTCACCGGGGAGCTGTTTTTT CASSFRASPFTGELFF
TRBJ1-1 . . TRBV29-1 TGCAGCGTTGCTCAGGGAACCCCGGGCATGAACACTGAAGCTTTCTTT CSVAQGTPGMNTEAFF
TRBJ1-2 . . TRBV7-8 TGTGCCAGCAGCCCCGACACAAATGGCTACACCTTC CASSPDTNGYTF
TRBJ2-3 TRBD1 . TRBV5-1 TGCGCCAGCAGCGTAAGACAGGGCCTCTCTAGCACAGATACGCAGTATTTT CASSVRQGLSSTDTQYF
TRBJ1-5 . . TRBV19 TGTGCCAGTAGTACTCCAGGTAGCAATCAGCCCCAGCATTTT CASSTPGSNQPQHF
TRBJ2-7 . . TRBV15 TGTGCCACCAGCAGAGATAATCACGAGCAGTACTTC CATSRDNHEQYF